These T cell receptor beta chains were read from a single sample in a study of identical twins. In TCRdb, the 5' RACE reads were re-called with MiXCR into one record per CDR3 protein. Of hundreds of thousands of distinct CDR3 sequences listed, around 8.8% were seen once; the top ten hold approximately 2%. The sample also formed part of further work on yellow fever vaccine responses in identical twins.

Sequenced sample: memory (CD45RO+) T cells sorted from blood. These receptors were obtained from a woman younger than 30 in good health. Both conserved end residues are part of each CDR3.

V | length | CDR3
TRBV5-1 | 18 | CASSLSATGGSTNYGYTF
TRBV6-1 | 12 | CASRVGADGYTF
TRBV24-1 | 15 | CATSDLAGSGETQYF
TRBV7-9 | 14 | CASSLGVNQETQYF
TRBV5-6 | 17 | CASSFSASWNPNTEAFF
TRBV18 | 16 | CASSPSSSGGPGELFF
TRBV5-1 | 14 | CASSFGTSGYEQYF
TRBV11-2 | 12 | CASSSPYNEQFF
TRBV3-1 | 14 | CASSQRAGVEKLFF
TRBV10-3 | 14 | CAISERQNTGELFF
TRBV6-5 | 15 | CASSYSVLPYNEQFF
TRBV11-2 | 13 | CASSSQVFVGAFF
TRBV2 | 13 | CASNTGSSYEQYF
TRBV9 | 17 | CASSVGLAGTHTDTQYF
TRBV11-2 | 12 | CASSLGGREQFF
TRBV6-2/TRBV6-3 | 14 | CASRSDVYNQPQHF
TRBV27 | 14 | CASSLMVVGTEAFF
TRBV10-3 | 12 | CAISGGQAEAFF
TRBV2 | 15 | CASSGGTGGINEQFF
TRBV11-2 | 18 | CASSLTPPGLPSYNEQFF
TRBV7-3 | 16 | CASSLTASGRATTQYF
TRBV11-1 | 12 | CASSYGITEAFF
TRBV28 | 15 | CASRPTSGGAYEQYF
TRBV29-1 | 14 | CSVGVAGVANEQFF
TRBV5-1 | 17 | CASSLGVVGLSYNEQFF
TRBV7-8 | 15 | CASSLNGQGASGYTF
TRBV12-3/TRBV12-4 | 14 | CASSLSSIGGTQYF
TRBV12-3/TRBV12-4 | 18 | CASSLSLVASSITGELFF
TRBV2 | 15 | CASKIDRGSSYEQYF
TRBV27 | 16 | CASSLTRTSGNNEQFF
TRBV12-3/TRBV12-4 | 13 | CASSRLRSTEAFF
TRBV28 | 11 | CASSLSLEQYF
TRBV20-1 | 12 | CSANRGRDEAFF
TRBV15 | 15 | CATSRDRHANTEAFF
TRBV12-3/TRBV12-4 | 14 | CASSLDPFNEKLFF